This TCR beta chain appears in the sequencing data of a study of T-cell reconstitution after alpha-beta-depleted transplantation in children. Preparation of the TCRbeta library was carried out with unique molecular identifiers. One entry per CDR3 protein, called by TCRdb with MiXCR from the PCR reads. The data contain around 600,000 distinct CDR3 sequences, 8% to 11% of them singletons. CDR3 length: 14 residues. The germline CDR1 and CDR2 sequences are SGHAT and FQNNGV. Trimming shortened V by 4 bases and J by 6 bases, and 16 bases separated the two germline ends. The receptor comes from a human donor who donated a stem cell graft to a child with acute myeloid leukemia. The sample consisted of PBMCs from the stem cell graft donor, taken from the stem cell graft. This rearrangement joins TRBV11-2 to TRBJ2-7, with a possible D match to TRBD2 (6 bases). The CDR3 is CASSSQDWRGEQYF. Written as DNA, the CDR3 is TGTGCCAGCAGCTCACAGGACTGGAGGGGCGAGCAGTACTTC.